Shown below are 25 T cell receptor beta chains from a single sample sequenced in a study of T cells in Graves' hyperthyroidism and ophthalmopathy. Regions amplified from RNA transcripts were the TCR beta CDR3 regions. The HTBI primer set was used in a first-round RT-PCR of the TCR CDR3. Via MiXCR, TCRdb re-called the multiplex PCR reads, giving one row per CDR3 protein. Of fewer than 800,000 distinct CDR3 sequences listed, 16% are singletons. Sequenced sample: blood. The receptors were gathered from a man aged 18 to 29 with Graves' hyperthyroidism.

The CDR3 protein is CASSSRGTESPLHF. CDR3 DNA sequence: TGTGCCAGCAGTTCCAGGGGTACGGAGTCACCCCTCCACTTT. The V call is TRBV7-2, the J call TRBJ1-6; D might be TRBD1 (6 bases). CDR1 SGHTA and CDR2 FQGNSA come from the germline V gene. The CDR3 is made up of 14 amino acids. Trimming pared 6 bases from V and 10 bases from J, leaving 16 bases between.

This clonotype was picked up a small number of times. This sequence joins TRBV7-9 and TRBJ2-7, with 13 nucleotides matching TRBD2. CDR3 length: 15 amino acids. V shed 6 bases, J shed 5 bases, and the junction held 7 bases outside the gene matches. The germline gives CDR1 SEHNR, CDR2 FQNEAQ (reference sequence). The DNA for the CDR3 is TGTGCCAGCAGTACTAGCGGGAGGGCCATTGACGAGCAGTACTTC. Its translation: CASSTSGRAIDEQYF.

The chain carries TRBV5-1 and TRBJ2-2; D unresolved. Trimming pared 3 bases from V and 7 bases from J, leaving 4 bases between. Germline assignment: CDR1 SGHRS and CDR2 YFSETQ. This CDR3 has 11 residues. CDR3 amino acids: CASSWHGELFF. The CDR3 DNA sequence: TGCGCCAGCAGCTGGCACGGGGAGCTGTTTTTT.

The chain couples TRBV7-3 to TRBJ2-5; D unclear. Germline V gene lookup returns CDR1 SGHTA and CDR2 FQGTGA. CDR3 length: 17 residues. V was pared by 5 bases and J by 0 bases, with 19 bases between. The CDR3 region has the DNA TGTGCCAGCAGCCCCCGTTTACCCTCAAGGAACCAAGAGACCCAGTACTTC. Translation: CASSPRLPSRNQETQYF.

This clonotype has a handful of counts. The V and J genes are TRBV5-1 and TRBJ1-5; D is ambiguous. Between the trimmed V and J ends, which lost 0 bases and 0 bases, there was a span of 10 bases. In germline, CDR1 is SGHRS, CDR2 YFSETQ. The CDR3 loop spans 16 amino acids. In DNA, the CDR3 is TGCGCCAGCAGCTTGGTCCCAGGAGATAGCAATCAGCCCCAGCATTTT. It yields the protein CASSLVPGDSNQPQHF.

This clonotype was counted ten times or more. The CDR3 bases are TGTGCCAGCAGTGTAAGTCTTCCTTCGGGCCGAACCCCCACAGATACGCAGTATTTT. It is translated as CASSVSLPSGRTPTDTQYF. The V gene is TRBV2, the J gene TRBJ2-3; no reliable D call. The germline V gene has CDR1 SNHLY and CDR2 FYNNEI. The CDR3 is 19 residues long. Between the trimmed V and J ends, which lost 4 bases and 2 bases, there was a span of 25 bases.

The genes are TRBV5-5 and TRBJ2-1; 7 positions match TRBD2. CDR1 and CDR2 from the germline V gene are SGHKS and YYEKEE (reference sequence). V trimming: 2 bases; J trimming: 1 base; junction bases outside the gene matches: 6. The CDR3 totals 16 residues. The CDR3 DNA sequence: TGTGCCAGCAGCTTCTGGGAGGGGCGATCCTACAATGAGCAGTTCTTC. Its protein product is CASSFWEGRSYNEQFF.

This clonotype came up a few times. The rearrangement joins TRBV28 to TRBJ1-2; D gene uncertain. The V gene lost 6 bases and the J gene lost 6 bases, with 11 bases spanning the gap. The germline gives CDR1 MDHEN, CDR2 SYDVKM. This CDR3 has 12 residues. CDR3 region: CASSEGWDGYTF. As DNA, the CDR3 is TGTGCCAGCAGCGAAGGATGGGATGGCTACACCTTC.

This CDR3 reads CASSSAGGDQPQHF. As DNA, the CDR3 is TGTGCCAGCAGCTCGGCGGGGGGGGATCAGCCCCAGCATTTT. The chain is built from TRBV7-2 and TRBJ1-5; D is possibly TRBD1 (5 bases). CDR3 length: 14 residues. V lost 4 bases and J 5 bases, leaving 12 bases between the germline ends. CDR1 is SGHTA and CDR2 is FQGNSA in the germline V gene.

This rearrangement joins TRBV7-3 to TRBJ2-5; 9 nucleotides line up with TRBD1. CDR1 is SGHTA, CDR2 FQGTGA, per germline. V was clipped by 3 bases and J by 2 bases; unmatched bases: 4. The CDR3 is 15 amino acids. CDR3: CASSFSGTGQETQYF. CDR3 in DNA: TGTGCCAGCAGCTTCTCCGGGACAGGGCAAGAGACCCAGTACTTC.

V is TRBV19 and J is TRBJ2-4; D remains unclear. This CDR3 has 13 residues. Deletions cut 3 bases from V and 3 bases from J, with 6 bases between. The germline gives CDR1 LNHDA, CDR2 SQIVND (reference sequence). The CDR3 protein is CASSILDKNIQYF. The CDR3 DNA reads as TGTGCCAGTAGTATCCTGGACAAAAACATTCAGTACTTC.

This clonotype turned up a few times. The chain links TRBV6-1 to TRBJ2-2; tentatively, D is TRBD2 (5 bases). The germline V gene encodes CDR1 MNHNS and CDR2 SASEGT. The CDR3 covers 15 residues. Trimming pared 6 bases from V and 4 bases from J, leaving 15 bases between. As DNA, the CDR3 is TGTGCCAGCAGCCTTCGGCTAGGAGGCACCGGGGAGCTGTTTTTT. Protein: CASSLRLGGTGELFF.

A single count supports this clonotype. The J gene is TRBJ2-5, the V gene TRBV7-3; the D gene is possibly TRBD1 (5 bases). Germline V gives CDR1 SGHTA, CDR2 FQGTGA. With 5 bases removed from V and 5 bases from J, the gap between germline ends came to 12 bases. The CDR3 contains 13 residues. CDR3 in amino acids: CASSVRVSETQYF. The CDR3, as DNA: TGTGCCAGCAGCGTCAGGGTATCCGAGACCCAGTACTTC.

This clonotype was detected many times. The chain is built from TRBV7-9 and TRBJ2-1; 15 bases fit TRBD2. With V trimmed by 1 base and J by 10 bases, 5 bases remained unmatched. There are 16 residues in the CDR3. Germline CDR1 SEHNR, CDR2 FQNEAQ (reference sequence). CDR3 in amino acids: CASSLVLGLAGGEQFF. CDR3 sequence (DNA): TGTGCCAGCAGCTTAGTTCTGGGACTAGCGGGAGGAGAGCAGTTCTTC.

This clonotype was seen at least ten times. The genes are TRBV7-2 and TRBJ2-5, with 14 bases lining up with TRBD2. This CDR3 is built from 18 residues. Trimming took 2 bases from V and 5 from J; bases not matched to a gene: 10. Per germline, CDR1 SGHTA and CDR2 FQGNSA. CDR3: CASSLRLAGGGDRETQYF. For the CDR3, the DNA is TGTGCCAGCAGCTTACGACTAGCGGGAGGGGGAGATAGGGAGACCCAGTACTTC.

CDR3 protein: CASRLNEKLFF. CDR3 DNA sequence: TGTGCCAGCCGTCTAAATGAAAAACTGTTTTTT. V and J are TRBV28 and TRBJ1-4; D call uncertain. Germline V CDR1 and CDR2: MDHEN, SYDVKM. This CDR3 contains 11 residues. V lost 8 bases, J lost 5 bases, and 6 bases lay in between.

About this clonotype itself: A much larger clone is a single base away; this may be a read error. The gene calls are TRBV28 and TRBJ2-3; 10 positions match TRBD1. In germline, CDR1 is MDHEN, CDR2 SYDVKM. The CDR3 consists of 16 residues. Written as DNA, the CDR3 is TGTGCCAGCAGTTCGCTGCGGACAGGGGGGACAGGTACGCAGTATTTT. It codes for CASSSLRTGGTGTQYF. The full variable domain, completed using reference TRBV28 and TRBJ2-3, is DVKVTQSSRYLVKRTGEKVFLECVQDMDHENMFWYRQDPGLGLRLIYFSYDVKMKEKGDIPEGYSVSREKKERFSLILESASTNQTSMYLCASSSLRTGGTGTQYFGPGTRLTVL.

In this sample, this clonotype turned up many times. The chain has TRBV30 and TRBJ2-1; the D call may be TRBD1 or TRBD2 (5 bases each). The CDR3 loop spans 14 amino acids. Germline V CDR1 and CDR2: GTSNPN, SVGIG (reference sequence). V lost 5 bases to trimming and J lost 7 bases, with 18 bases between them. CDR3 nucleotides: TGTGCCTGGGAGGGGACCTACCTAGGGAATGAGCAGTTCTTC. Protein sequence: CAWEGTYLGNEQFF.

The V call is TRBV12-3 or TRBV12-4, the J call TRBJ1-2; 8 bases align to TRBD1. The CDR3 consists of 14 residues. With V trimmed by 1 base and J by 3 bases, 1 base remained unmatched. Here the CDR3 reads CASSLVDRDYGYTF. In DNA, the CDR3 is TGTGCCAGCAGTTTAGTGGACAGGGACTATGGCTACACCTTC.

This chain's CDR3 is CASSVGAIHTEAFF. In DNA form, the CDR3 reads TGTGCCAGCAGCGTCGGGGCGATACACACTGAAGCTTTCTTT. The rearrangement joins TRBV9 to TRBJ1-1, with D tentatively TRBD1 (5 bases). CDR3 length equals 14 residues. Germline lookup yields CDR1 SGDLS and CDR2 YYNGEE. Deletions cut 2 bases from V and 3 bases from J, with 11 bases between.

V and J are TRBV19 and TRBJ2-7; TRBD1 or TRBD2 may be the D gene (5 bases each). Deletions cut 3 bases from V and 0 bases from J, with 12 bases between. This CDR3 region has 15 residues. Germline CDR1 is LNHDA and CDR2 is SQIVND (reference sequence). The CDR3 spells CASSINGANSYEQYF. CDR3 nucleotides: TGTGCCAGTAGTATTAACGGGGCCAACTCCTACGAGCAGTACTTC.

This clonotype was found many times. The chain uses TRBV20-1 and TRBJ2-7; TRBD1 aligns across 10 bases. Germline V gene sequence: CDR1 DFQATT, CDR2 SNEGSKA (reference sequence). The CDR3 consists of 15 residues. The ends lost 2 bases at V and 2 bases at J; junction bases unmatched: 6. The CDR3 here is CSARNPGTGAYEQYF. In DNA, the CDR3 is TGCAGTGCTAGAAACCCGGGGACAGGGGCCTACGAGCAGTACTTC.

This clonotype has a count of ten or more. The chain joins TRBV18 to TRBJ1-5, with 7 bases matching TRBD1. CDR3 length: 16 residues. Germline V gene sequence: CDR1 KGHSH, CDR2 LQKENI. The ends lost 4 bases at V and 3 bases at J; junction bases unmatched: 9. CDR3 residues: CASSLRQGGVNQPQHF. In nucleotides, the CDR3 is TGTGCCAGCTCACTCCGACAGGGTGGGGTCAATCAGCCCCAGCATTTT.

This clonotype was observed at least ten times. The chain combines TRBV12-3 or TRBV12-4 with TRBJ2-7; 12 bases map to TRBD1. The CDR3 consists of 17 residues. V lost 1 base, J lost 2 bases, and 6 bases stayed unmatched. CDR3 in amino acids: CASSLEWGTGGTYEQYF. The CDR3 nucleotides are TGTGCCAGCAGTTTAGAGTGGGGGACAGGGGGCACCTACGAGCAGTACTTC.

This clonotype was counted many times. The V and J genes are TRBV5-5 and TRBJ2-7; 14 bases align to TRBD2. The germline CDR1 and CDR2 sequences are SGHKS and YYEKEE (reference sequence). After removal of 4 bases from V and 4 bases from J, the junction contained 4 bases not matched to a gene. There are 15 residues in the CDR3. CDR3 in amino acids: CASSHGLAGGYEQYF. The CDR3 coding sequence is TGTGCCAGCAGCCACGGACTAGCGGGAGGATACGAGCAGTACTTC.